A single sample is the source of the 24 T cell receptor beta chains below, sequenced in a study of cytomegalovirus exposure and HLA in healthy donors. Amplification used 60 Vbeta primers and 13 Jbeta primers. The method was immunoSEQ multiplex PCR; TCRdb's version includes in-frame clones alone and lacks a portion of them. There are some 150,000 clones in the sample; more than 80% occur only once, and approximately 5% lies in the top ten. Specimen: PBMCs. The receptors here all came from a woman aged 18-29 years in good health and CMV-seropositive.

The chain employs TRBV7-6 and TRBJ1-5; no firm D call. V shed 3 bases and J shed 3 bases, with 6 bases lying between them. Germline CDR1 is SGHVS and CDR2 is FNYEAQ. The CDR3 has 13 residues. CDR3 loop: CASSLSDNQPQHF. The CDR3 DNA reads TGTGCCAGCAGCTTGTCAGACAATCAGCCCCAGCATTTT.

This clone has only one observation. This rearrangement joins TRBV19 to TRBJ2-1, with D tentatively TRBD1 (6 bases). V was pared by 3 bases and J by 6 bases, with 18 bases between. The V gene's germline CDR1 is LNHDA and CDR2 SQIVND (reference sequence). This CDR3 is 16 amino acids long. In DNA form, the CDR3 reads TGTGCCAGTAGTATTACGGTCAGGGGATTGAGCAATGAGCAGTTCTTC. Protein: CASSITVRGLSNEQFF. The variable domain in full, completed from reference TRBV19 and TRBJ2-1, reads DGGITQSPKYLFRKEGQNVTLSCEQNLNHDAMYWYRQDPGQGLRLIYYSQIVNDFQKGDIAEGYSVSREKKESFPLTVTSAQKNPTAFYLCASSITVRGLSNEQFFGPGTRLTVL.

V is TRBV29-1 and J is TRBJ1-5, with 11 bases fitting TRBD1. V shed 6 bases and J 5 bases; nucleotides not matched to a gene: 3. CDR3 size: 13 residues. Germline values: CDR1 SQVTM, CDR2 ANQGSEA. The CDR3 nucleotides read TGCAGCGTGCGGGGACAGGGGGATCAGCCCCAGCATTTT. This encodes CSVRGQGDQPQHF.

The CDR3 loop is CASSWGAGAFSHEQYF. As DNA, the CDR3 is TGTGCCAGCAGCTGGGGGGCGGGGGCCTTTTCACACGAGCAGTACTTC. The genes are TRBV5-5 and TRBJ2-7, with D possibly TRBD2 on 7 matching bases. The CDR3 consists of 16 residues. Trimming removed 3 bases from V and 5 bases from J, with 21 bases in between. Germline assignment: CDR1 SGHKS and CDR2 YYEKEE (reference sequence). The full variable domain, its missing parts supplied by reference TRBV5-5 and TRBJ2-7, is DAGVTQSPTHLIKTRGQQVTLRCSPISGHKSVSWYQQVLGQGPQFIFQYYEKEERGRGNFPDRFSARQFPNYSSELNVNALLLGDSALYLCASSWGAGAFSHEQYFGPGTRLTVT.

V gene TRBV6-6 combines with J gene TRBJ1-2, with a tentative D call TRBD1 (6 bases). Deletions cut 5 bases from V and 4 bases from J, with 11 bases between. Germline values: CDR1 MNHNY, CDR2 SVGAGI (reference sequence). This CDR3 contains 13 residues. The CDR3 bases are TGTGCCAGCAGTCCAGGGGCAAGCTATGGCTACACCTTC. Residues: CASSPGASYGYTF.

This chain joins TRBV4-2 and TRBJ1-2; 8 bases map to TRBD1. The CDR3 is 15 residues long. After removal of 5 bases from V and 8 bases from J, the junction contained 13 bases not matched to a gene. Germline values: CDR1 LGHNA, CDR2 YNFKEQ. The DNA for the CDR3 is TGTGCCAGCAGCAAGACGGGACAGGTGGGTGAGGGCTACACCTTC. Translating it yields CASSKTGQVGEGYTF.

This rearrangement joins TRBV2 to TRBJ2-3; TRBD2 matches at 8 bases. Germline CDR1 is SNHLY and CDR2 is FYNNEI. With 6 bases clipped from V and 4 bases from J, the junction kept 12 bases outside the gene matches. The CDR3 runs to 16 residues. The CDR3 DNA reads TGTGCCAGCAGCTACGACCCGGGGGGGCTATCAGATACGCAGTATTTT. Residues: CASSYDPGGLSDTQYF.

The CDR3 DNA is TGTGCCAGCAGCTTTCGGTCCCAAGAGACCCAGTACTTC. This codes for CASSFRSQETQYF. The V and J genes are TRBV4-2 and TRBJ2-5, with unresolved D. V was shortened by 5 bases and J by 1 base, with 8 bases between the two germline ends. CDR1 is LGHNA, CDR2 YNFKEQ, per germline. The CDR3 loop spans 13 amino acids.

The chain recombines TRBV29-1 with TRBJ2-7; 7 bases line up with TRBD2. The V gene's germline CDR1 is SQVTM and CDR2 ANQGSEA. This CDR3 is built from 11 residues. The junction had 1 base not matched to a gene; V was cut back by 4 bases and J by 4 bases. The CDR3 spells CSVVGGYEQYF. Here the CDR3 DNA reads TGCAGCGTTGTGGGAGGGTACGAGCAGTACTTC.

This sequence joins TRBV13 and TRBJ2-1; TRBD1 matches at 7 bases. The CDR3 contains 15 residues. Germline V lookup: CDR1 PRHDT, CDR2 FYEKMQ (reference sequence). The junction had 10 bases not matched to a gene; V was cut back by 5 bases and J by 6 bases. The CDR3 here is CASSRGQVLFNEQFF. Here the CDR3 DNA reads TGTGCCAGCAGCCGTGGACAGGTACTGTTCAATGAGCAGTTCTTC.

This chain uses TRBV13 with TRBJ2-7, with a possible D match to TRBD2 (7 bases). Germline V gene data show CDR1 as PRHDT and CDR2 as FYEKMQ (reference sequence). Trimming cost V 4 bases and J 3 bases, with 16 bases left between them. The length of the CDR3 is 15 residues. CDR3 sequence reads: CASSSDGGAGYEQYF. The CDR3 DNA sequence: TGTGCCAGCAGCTCAGATGGGGGGGCCGGCTACGAGCAGTACTTC.

For the CDR3, the DNA is TGCGCCAGCAGCCAAACCCAGGGGGCCCAAGAGACCCAGTACTTC. As protein: CASSQTQGAQETQYF. This chain uses TRBV4-3 with TRBJ2-5, with 8 bases aligning to TRBD1. J lost 1 base, V lost 2 bases, and 3 bases had no gene match. The V gene's germline CDR1 is LGHNA and CDR2 YSLEER. The length of the CDR3 is 15 residues.

The CDR3 region is CASSVRQATEAFF. CDR3 nucleotide sequence: TGTGCCAGCAGTGTTCGACAGGCCACTGAAGCTTTCTTT. The chain links TRBV2 to TRBJ1-1, with D possibly being TRBD1 (6 bases). The germline V and J ends were trimmed by 4 bases and 4 bases, with 10 bases remaining between them. Germline CDR1 SNHLY, CDR2 FYNNEI. CDR3 size: 13 residues.

The rearrangement uses TRBV28 and TRBJ2-5; 9 bases align to TRBD1. This CDR3 spans 15 amino acids. V shed 7 bases, J shed 5 bases, and the junction held 11 bases outside the gene matches. CDR1 is MDHEN, CDR2 SYDVKM, per germline. Here the CDR3 DNA reads TGTGCCAGCAAGCCCGTGTACAGGGGGCAGGAGACCCAGTACTTC. This gives the protein CASKPVYRGQETQYF.

The chain carries TRBV18 and TRBJ1-1; weak D call: TRBD1 (6 bases). V was clipped by 4 bases and J by 6 bases, with 12 bases between them. The V gene's germline CDR1 is KGHSH and CDR2 LQKENI. This CDR3 contains 13 residues. The CDR3 bases are TGTGCCAGCTCACGAACAGGGTCATCTGAAGCTTTCTTT. Its translation: CASSRTGSSEAFF.

The gene calls are TRBV27 and TRBJ2-3; 7 bases are a match to TRBD2. The trim removed 3 bases at V and 0 bases at J, leaving 6 bases unmatched. The CDR3 sequence is 16 residues long. Germline V gene data show CDR1 as MNHEY and CDR2 as SMNVEV (reference sequence). This CDR3 is CASSFSGGTSTDTQYF. CDR3 DNA: TGTGCCAGCAGTTTTTCGGGGGGTACTAGCACAGATACGCAGTATTTT.

This sequence joins TRBV5-4 and TRBJ1-2; D possibly corresponds to TRBD1 (6 bases). V dropped 2 bases and J dropped 4 bases, with 12 bases sitting between them. CDR1 is SGHNT, CDR2 YYREEE, per germline (reference sequence). This CDR3 region has 14 residues. CDR3 protein: CASSFTGKGYGYTF. The DNA for the CDR3 is TGTGCCAGCAGCTTTACAGGGAAAGGCTATGGCTACACCTTC.

The chain is built from TRBV19 and TRBJ1-1; 7 nucleotides agree with TRBD1. J lost 4 bases, V lost 4 bases, and 12 bases had no gene match. The CDR3 sequence is 16 residues long. Germline V gene lookup returns CDR1 LNHDA and CDR2 SQIVND (reference sequence). CDR3 region: CASSTGTASRFTEAFF. The CDR3 nucleotides read TGTGCCAGTAGTACCGGGACAGCTTCAAGATTCACTGAAGCTTTCTTT.

The sample holds a few counts of this clone. V and J are TRBV4-1 and TRBJ1-5, with D perhaps TRBD1 (5 bases). The germline V gene encodes CDR1 MGHRA and CDR2 YSYEKL. Trimming left V 4 bases short and J 3 bases short, with 13 bases between. This CDR3 has 15 residues. CDR3 loop: CASSPEGKINQPQHF. In DNA, the CDR3 is TGCGCCAGCAGCCCGGAGGGGAAGATCAATCAGCCCCAGCATTTT.

V is TRBV7-9 and J is TRBJ2-3; 7 nucleotides align to TRBD2. CDR1 and CDR2 from the germline V gene are SEHNR and FQNEAQ (reference sequence). The V and J ends lost 7 bases and 3 bases, in that order; junction bases with no gene match: 4. The CDR3 spans 13 residues. The CDR3 protein is CASTPGGTDTQYF. For the CDR3, the DNA is TGTGCCAGCACCCCGGGGGGAACAGATACGCAGTATTTT.

This chain joins TRBV4-1 and TRBJ2-5; possibly TRBD1 for D (6 bases). The V gene lost 4 bases and the J gene lost 3 bases, with 18 bases spanning the gap. Germline V gene lookup returns CDR1 MGHRA and CDR2 YSYEKL. The CDR3 has 16 amino acids. For the CDR3, the DNA is TGCGCCAGCAGCCCCCCCGGCGGGCAGGGGAAAGAGACCCAGTACTTC. Translation gives CASSPPGGQGKETQYF.

The V and J genes are TRBV19 and TRBJ2-7, with TRBD2 matching over 8 bases. CDR1 LNHDA and CDR2 SQIVND come from the germline V gene (reference sequence). With 4 bases clipped from V and 0 bases from J, the junction kept 8 bases outside the gene matches. The CDR3 is 16 amino acids. The CDR3: CASSSPREGSSYEQYF. DNA of the CDR3: TGTGCCAGTAGTAGCCCCCGGGAGGGGAGCTCCTACGAGCAGTACTTC. Full variable domain (remainder filled in from reference TRBV19 and TRBJ2-7): DGGITQSPKYLFRKEGQNVTLSCEQNLNHDAMYWYRQDPGQGLRLIYYSQIVNDFQKGDIAEGYSVSREKKESFPLTVTSAQKNPTAFYLCASSSPREGSSYEQYFGPGTRLTVT.

This chain connects TRBV6-5 to TRBJ2-5, with 11 bases aligning to TRBD2. V dropped 0 bases and J dropped 1; count of bases not matched to a gene: 1. CDR3 length equals 16 residues. From germline, CDR1 is MNHEY and CDR2 SVGAGI. DNA of the CDR3: TGTGCCAGCAGTTACTCCCTAGCGGGGGGCCAAGAGACCCAGTACTTC. This translates into CASSYSLAGGQETQYF.

This clone is a singleton in its sample. This CDR3 is CASSLVSYNEQFF. The CDR3 coding sequence is TGTGCCAGCAGCTTAGTTTCGTACAATGAGCAGTTCTTC. This sequence joins TRBV7-9 and TRBJ2-1; D gene unclear. The CDR3 is 13 amino acids. Germline V gene sequence: CDR1 SEHNR, CDR2 FQNEAQ (reference sequence). The V gene lost 1 base and the J gene lost 4 bases, with 5 bases spanning the gap. The whole variable domain, filled in from reference TRBV7-9 and TRBJ2-1, reads DTGVSQNPRHKITKRGQNVTFRCDPISEHNRLYWYRQTLGQGPEFLTYFQNEAQLEKSRLLSDRFSAERPKGSFSTLEIQRTEQGDSAMYLCASSLVSYNEQFFGPGTRLTVL.